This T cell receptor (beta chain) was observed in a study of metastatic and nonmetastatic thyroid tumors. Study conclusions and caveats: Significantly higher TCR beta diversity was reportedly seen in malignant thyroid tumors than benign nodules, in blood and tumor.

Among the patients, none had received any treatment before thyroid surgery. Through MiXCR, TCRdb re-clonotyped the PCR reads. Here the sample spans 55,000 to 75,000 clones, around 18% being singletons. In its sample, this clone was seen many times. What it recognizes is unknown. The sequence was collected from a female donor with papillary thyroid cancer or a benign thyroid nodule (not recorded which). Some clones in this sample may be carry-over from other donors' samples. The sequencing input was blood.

CDR3 in DNA: TGTGCCAGCAGTTTCAGGGGGGCCCCCTCTGAAGCTTTCTTT. As protein: CASSFRGAPSEAFF. V gene TRBV25-1 combines with J gene TRBJ1-1; 7 bases are a match to TRBD1. Germline CDR1 MGHDK, CDR2 SYGVNS. V shed 5 bases, J shed 6 bases, and the junction held 9 bases outside the gene matches. CDR3 size: 14 residues.